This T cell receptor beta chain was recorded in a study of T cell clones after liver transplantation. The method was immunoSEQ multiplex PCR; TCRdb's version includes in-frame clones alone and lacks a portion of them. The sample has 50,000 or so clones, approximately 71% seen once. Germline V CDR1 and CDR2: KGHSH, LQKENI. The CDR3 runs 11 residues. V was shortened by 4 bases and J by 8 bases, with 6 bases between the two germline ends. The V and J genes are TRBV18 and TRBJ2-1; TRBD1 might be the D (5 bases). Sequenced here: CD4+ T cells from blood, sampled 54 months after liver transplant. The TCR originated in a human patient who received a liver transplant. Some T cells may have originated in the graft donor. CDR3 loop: CASSLGDEQFF. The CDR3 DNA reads TGTGCCAGCTCACTAGGGGATGAGCAGTTCTTC.